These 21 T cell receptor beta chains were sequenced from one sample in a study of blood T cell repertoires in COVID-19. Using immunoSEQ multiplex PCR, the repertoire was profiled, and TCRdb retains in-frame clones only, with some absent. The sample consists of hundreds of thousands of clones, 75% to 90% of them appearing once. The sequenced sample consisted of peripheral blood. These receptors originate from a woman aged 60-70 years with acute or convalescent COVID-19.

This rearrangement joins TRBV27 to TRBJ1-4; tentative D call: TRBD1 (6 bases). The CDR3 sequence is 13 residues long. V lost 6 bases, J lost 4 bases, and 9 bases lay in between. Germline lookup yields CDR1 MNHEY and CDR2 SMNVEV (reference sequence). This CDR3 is CASRRTDNEKLFF. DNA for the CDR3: TGTGCCAGCAGGCGGACAGATAATGAAAAACTGTTTTTT. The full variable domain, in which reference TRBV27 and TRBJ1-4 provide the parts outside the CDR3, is EAQVTQNPRYLITVTGKKLTVTCSQNMNHEYMSWYRQDPGLGLRQIYYSMNVEVTDKGDVPEGYKVSRKEKRNFPLILESPSPNQTSLYFCASRRTDNEKLFFGSGTQLSVL.

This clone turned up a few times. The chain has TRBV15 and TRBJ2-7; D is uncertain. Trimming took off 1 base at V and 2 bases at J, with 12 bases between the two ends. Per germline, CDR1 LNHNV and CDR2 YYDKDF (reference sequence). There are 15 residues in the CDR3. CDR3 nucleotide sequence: TGTGCCACCAGCAGAGGTTTACAAACTACCTACGAGCAGTACTTC. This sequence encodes CATSRGLQTTYEQYF.

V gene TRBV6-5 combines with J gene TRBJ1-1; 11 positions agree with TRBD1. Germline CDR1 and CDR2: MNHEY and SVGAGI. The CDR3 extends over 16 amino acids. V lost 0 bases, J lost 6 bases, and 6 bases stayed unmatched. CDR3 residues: CASSYSGGQGASEAFF. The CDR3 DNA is TGTGCCAGCAGTTACTCTGGAGGACAGGGGGCCTCTGAAGCTTTCTTT.

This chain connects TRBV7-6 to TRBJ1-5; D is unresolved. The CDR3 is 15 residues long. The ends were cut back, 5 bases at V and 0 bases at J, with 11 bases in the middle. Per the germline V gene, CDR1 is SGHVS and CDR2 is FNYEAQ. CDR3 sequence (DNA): TGTGCCAGCAGCGATGGTACGGGTAGCAATCAGCCCCAGCATTTT. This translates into CASSDGTGSNQPQHF.

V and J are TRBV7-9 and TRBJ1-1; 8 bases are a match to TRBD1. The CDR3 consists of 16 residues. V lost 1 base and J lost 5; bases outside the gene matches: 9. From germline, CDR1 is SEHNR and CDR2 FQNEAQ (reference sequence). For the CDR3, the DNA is TGTGCCAGCAGCTTAGATTTATGGGGACAGGTAACTGAAGCTTTCTTT. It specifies CASSLDLWGQVTEAFF.

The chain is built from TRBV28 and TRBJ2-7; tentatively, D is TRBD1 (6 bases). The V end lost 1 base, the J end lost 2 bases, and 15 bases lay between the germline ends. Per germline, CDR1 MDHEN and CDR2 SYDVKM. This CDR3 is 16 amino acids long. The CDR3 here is CASSLSPRQATYEQYF. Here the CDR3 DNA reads TGTGCCAGCAGTTTATCCCCCCGACAGGCAACCTACGAGCAGTACTTC.

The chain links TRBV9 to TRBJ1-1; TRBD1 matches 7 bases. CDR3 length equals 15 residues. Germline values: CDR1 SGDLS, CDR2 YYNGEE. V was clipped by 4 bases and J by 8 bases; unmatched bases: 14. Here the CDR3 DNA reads TGTGCCAGCAGCCCGGACGGGACAGCGTATAGGGAAGCTTTCTTT. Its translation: CASSPDGTAYREAFF.

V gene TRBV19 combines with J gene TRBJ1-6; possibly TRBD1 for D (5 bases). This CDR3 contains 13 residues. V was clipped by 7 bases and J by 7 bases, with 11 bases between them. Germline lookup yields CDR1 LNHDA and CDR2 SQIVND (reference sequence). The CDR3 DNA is TGTGCCAGTATCGGCGGGGGAAATTCACCCCTCCACTTT. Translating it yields CASIGGGNSPLHF.

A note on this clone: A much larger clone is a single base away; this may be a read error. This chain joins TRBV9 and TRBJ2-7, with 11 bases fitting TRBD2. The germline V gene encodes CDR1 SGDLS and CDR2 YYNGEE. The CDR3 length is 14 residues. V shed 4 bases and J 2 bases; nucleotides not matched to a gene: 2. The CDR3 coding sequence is TGTGCCAGCAGCCTTAGCGGGGGGGCCTACGAGCAGTACTTC. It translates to CASSLSGGAYEQYF.

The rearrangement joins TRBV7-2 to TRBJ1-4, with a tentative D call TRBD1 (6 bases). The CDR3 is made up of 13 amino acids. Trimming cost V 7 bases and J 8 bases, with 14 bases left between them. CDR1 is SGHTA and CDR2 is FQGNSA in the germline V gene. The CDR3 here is CASTMGGREKLFF. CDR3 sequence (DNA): TGTGCCAGCACCATGGGGGGGCGCGAAAAACTGTTTTTT.

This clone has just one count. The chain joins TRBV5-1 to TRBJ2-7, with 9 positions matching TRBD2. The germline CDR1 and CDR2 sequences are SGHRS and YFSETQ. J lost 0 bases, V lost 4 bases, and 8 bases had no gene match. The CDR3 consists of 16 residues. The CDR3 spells CASSPTLAGTSYEQYF. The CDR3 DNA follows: TGCGCCAGCAGCCCGACGCTAGCGGGGACCTCCTACGAGCAGTACTTC.

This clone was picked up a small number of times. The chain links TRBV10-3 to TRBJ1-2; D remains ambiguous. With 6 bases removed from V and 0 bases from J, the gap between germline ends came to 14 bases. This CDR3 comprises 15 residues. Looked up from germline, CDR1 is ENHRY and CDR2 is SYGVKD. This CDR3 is CAISGGDSANYGYTF. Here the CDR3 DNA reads TGTGCCATCAGCGGCGGCGACTCCGCTAACTATGGCTACACCTTC.

CDR3 loop: CASSVDGHRTRGYTF. The DNA of the CDR3 is TGTGCCAGCAGTGTGGACGGACATAGGACACGTGGCTACACCTTC. This chain links TRBV6-2 or TRBV6-3 with TRBJ1-2, with a possible D match to TRBD1 (5 bases). Germline CDR1 and CDR2: MNHEY and SVGEGT. V gave up 5 bases and J gave up 7 bases, with 20 bases separating them. CDR3 length: 15 residues.

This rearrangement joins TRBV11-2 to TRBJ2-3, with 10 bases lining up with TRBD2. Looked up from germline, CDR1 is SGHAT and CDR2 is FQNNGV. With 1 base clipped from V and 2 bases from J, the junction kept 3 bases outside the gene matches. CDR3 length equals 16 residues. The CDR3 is CASSLGAGGPTDTQYF. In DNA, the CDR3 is TGTGCCAGCAGCTTAGGAGCGGGGGGGCCCACAGATACGCAGTATTTT.

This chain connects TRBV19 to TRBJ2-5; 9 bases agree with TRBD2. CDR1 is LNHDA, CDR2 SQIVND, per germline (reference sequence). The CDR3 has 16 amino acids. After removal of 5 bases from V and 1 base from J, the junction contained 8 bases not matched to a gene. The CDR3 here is CASSASLTSGQETQYF. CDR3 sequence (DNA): TGTGCCAGTAGTGCCTCCTTGACTAGCGGCCAAGAGACCCAGTACTTC.

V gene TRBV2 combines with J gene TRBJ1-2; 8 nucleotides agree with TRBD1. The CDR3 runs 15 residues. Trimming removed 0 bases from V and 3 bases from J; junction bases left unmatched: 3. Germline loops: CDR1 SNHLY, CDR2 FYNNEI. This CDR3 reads CASSEATGGYYGYTF. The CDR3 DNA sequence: TGTGCCAGCAGTGAAGCAACAGGGGGATACTATGGCTACACCTTC.

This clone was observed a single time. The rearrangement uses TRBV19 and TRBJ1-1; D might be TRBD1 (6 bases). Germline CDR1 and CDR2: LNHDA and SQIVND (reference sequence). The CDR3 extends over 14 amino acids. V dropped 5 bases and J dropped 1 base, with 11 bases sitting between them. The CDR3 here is CASSVWTANTEAFF. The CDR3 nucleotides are TGTGCCAGTAGTGTTTGGACAGCGAACACTGAAGCTTTCTTT. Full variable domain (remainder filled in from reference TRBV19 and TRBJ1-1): DGGITQSPKYLFRKEGQNVTLSCEQNLNHDAMYWYRQDPGQGLRLIYYSQIVNDFQKGDIAEGYSVSREKKESFPLTVTSAQKNPTAFYLCASSVWTANTEAFFGQGTRLTVV.

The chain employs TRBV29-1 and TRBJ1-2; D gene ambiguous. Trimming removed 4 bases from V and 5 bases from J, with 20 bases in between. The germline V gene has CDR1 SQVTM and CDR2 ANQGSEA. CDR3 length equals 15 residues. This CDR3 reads CSVVFGGNRIYGYTF. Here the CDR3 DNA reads TGCAGCGTTGTTTTCGGCGGGAACCGGATTTATGGCTACACCTTC. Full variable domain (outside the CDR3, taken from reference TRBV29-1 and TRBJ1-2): SAVISQKPSRDICQRGTSLTIQCQVDSQVTMMFWYRQQPGQSLTLIATANQGSEATYESGFVIDKFPISRPNLTFSTLTVSNMSPEDSSIYLCSVVFGGNRIYGYTFGSGTRLTVV.

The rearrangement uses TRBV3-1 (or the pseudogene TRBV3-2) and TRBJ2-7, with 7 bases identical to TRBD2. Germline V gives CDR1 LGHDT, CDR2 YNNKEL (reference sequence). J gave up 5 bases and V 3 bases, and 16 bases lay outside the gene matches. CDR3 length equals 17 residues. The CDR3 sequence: CASSQTTSRASGDEQYF. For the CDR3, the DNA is TGTGCCAGCAGCCAGACAACATCGAGGGCTAGCGGAGACGAGCAGTACTTC.

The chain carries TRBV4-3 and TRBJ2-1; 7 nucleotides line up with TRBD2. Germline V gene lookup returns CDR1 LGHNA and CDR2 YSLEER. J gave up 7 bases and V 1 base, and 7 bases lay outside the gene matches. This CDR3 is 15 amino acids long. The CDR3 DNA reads TGCGCCAGCAGCCAAGTGAGCGGGGTATTAAATGAGCAGTTCTTC. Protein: CASSQVSGVLNEQFF.

CDR3 DNA sequence: TGTGCCAGCAGTCCGGGGACAATCCTGGGCTACACCTTC. Translated, it gives CASSPGTILGYTF. The chain combines TRBV28 with TRBJ1-2; D is possibly TRBD1 (6 bases). Trimming pared 5 bases from V and 8 bases from J, leaving 15 bases between. There are 13 residues in the CDR3. CDR1 and CDR2 from the germline V gene are MDHEN and SYDVKM.